These 8 T cell receptor beta chains were all obtained from the same sample, sequenced in a study of CD8+CD57+ T cells in acquired aplastic anemia (dated by TCRdb to the late 2010s). Patients chosen for sequencing had shown expansion of CD8+CD57+ cells by flow cytometry. Data came from an Illumina HiSeq 2000. Profiling of TCR beta VDJ combinations and CDR3 sequences used genomic DNA as the template. Clones were called with MiXCR by TCRdb after fastp trimmed the public reads at Q25, and only in-frame beta chains were retained. Here each entry gathers all rows of one CDR3 protein and keeps the most common genes and DNA. The sample table records some 170,000 distinct CDR3 sequences; around 50% of these occur just once. About 1% of the sample goes to the ten largest clones. The sequenced sample consisted of sorted CD4+, CD8+, or CD8+CD57+ T cells (not recorded which) from PBMCs. Every receptor here comes from a human donor with aplastic anemia.

The rearrangement joins TRBV5-1 to TRBJ1-1; tentatively, D is TRBD1 (6 bases). Germline V lookup: CDR1 SGHRS, CDR2 YFSETQ. CDR3 length: 15 amino acids. V was clipped by 4 bases and J by 13 bases, with 26 bases between them. CDR3 residues: CASSAVTGRNTEGFF. The DNA of the CDR3 is TGCGCCAGCAGCGCAGTGACAGGAAGGAACACTGAGGGTTTCTTT.

The rearrangement joins TRBV11-1 to TRBJ1-3; no firm D call. The CDR3 contains 17 residues. V lost 2 bases to trimming and J lost 3 bases, with 17 bases between them. Germline V gives CDR1 SGHAT, CDR2 FQDESV (reference sequence). As DNA, the CDR3 is TGTGCCAGCAGCTTATTGGGAGGAGGCAAGAGTGGAAACACCATATATTTT. Translation: CASSLLGGGKSGNTIYF. Looking up the rest from reference TRBV11-1 and TRBJ1-3 gives the full variable domain: EAEVAQSPRYKITEKSQAVAFWCDPISGHATLYWYRQILGQGPELLVQFQDESVVDDSQLPKDRFSAERLKGVDSTLKIQPAELGDSAMYLCASSLLGGGKSGNTIYFGEGSWLTVV.

This clonotype was counted a single time. The V call is TRBV7-3, the J call TRBJ1-1; 8 bases map to TRBD1. The CDR3 has 13 residues. V lost 5 bases to trimming and J lost 3 bases; unmatched junction nucleotides: 2. Germline V CDR1 and CDR2: SGHTA, FQGTGA. The CDR3 region has the DNA TGTGCCAGCAGCGCGACAGGGGACACTGAAGCTTTCTTT. Amino acid sequence: CASSATGDTEAFF. Drawing the rest from reference TRBV7-3 and TRBJ1-1, the complete variable domain is GAGVSQTPSNKVTEKGKYVELRCDPISGHTALYWYRQSLGQGPEFLIYFQGTGAADDSGLPNDRFFAVRPEGSVSTLKIQRTERGDSAVYLCASSATGDTEAFFGQGTRLTVV.

This chain connects TRBV25-1 to TRBJ2-7, with TRBD1 matching over 12 bases. From germline, CDR1 is MGHDK and CDR2 SYGVNS. The CDR3 contains 17 residues. The ends lost 1 base at V and 7 bases at J; junction bases unmatched: 11. The CDR3: CASSESIPGQGAGEQYF. The CDR3 nucleotides are TGTGCCAGCAGTGAATCTATTCCGGGACAGGGGGCGGGGGAGCAGTACTTC.

The chain links TRBV4-3 to TRBJ1-2, with D unclear. The CDR3 consists of 15 residues. V lost 1 base and J 8 bases, leaving 17 bases between the germline ends. Germline loops: CDR1 LGHNA, CDR2 YSLEER. CDR3 amino acids: CASSQANSESDGYTF. In DNA form, the CDR3 reads TGCGCCAGCAGCCAAGCGAACAGTGAGTCGGACGGCTACACCTTC.

This clonotype was observed a few times. The chain employs TRBV27 and TRBJ2-3; TRBD1 is a possible D gene (6 bases). V gave up 5 bases and J gave up 1 base, with 22 bases separating them. Germline CDR1 MNHEY, CDR2 SMNVEV (reference sequence). This CDR3 comprises 18 residues. Here the CDR3 DNA reads TGTGCCAGCAGTCCCGTGACAGGTCGGACGTTGGGCACAGATACGCAGTATTTT. Translated, it gives CASSPVTGRTLGTDTQYF.

This clonotype has at least ten counts. The rearrangement uses TRBV9 and TRBJ2-5; D remains ambiguous. This CDR3 has 13 amino acids. CDR1 is SGDLS, CDR2 YYNGEE, per germline. Trimming took off 3 bases at V and 4 bases at J, with 10 bases between the two ends. CDR3 in amino acids: CASSAQLGETQYF. CDR3 DNA sequence: TGTGCCAGCAGCGCCCAGTTGGGAGAGACCCAGTACTTC.

In its sample, this clonotype was seen once. CDR3 residues: CSARDLGAYGYTF. CDR3 nucleotide sequence: TGCAGTGCTAGAGATTTAGGGGCCTATGGCTACACCTTC. The chain joins TRBV20-1 to TRBJ1-2; D might be TRBD1 (5 bases). Germline V gives CDR1 DFQATT, CDR2 SNEGSKA (reference sequence). There are 13 residues in the CDR3. Between the trimmed V and J ends, which lost 0 bases and 4 bases, there was a span of 9 bases.